These T cell receptor beta chains were read from a single sample in a study of cytotoxic CD8 clonotypes in ibrutinib-treated CLL. The method was immunoSEQ multiplex PCR; TCRdb's version includes in-frame clones alone and lacks a portion of them. The sample lists 140,000 or so clones, 70% to 80% seen once, with around 13% in the top ten. Material: PBMCs, obtained after 12 months of ibrutinib treatment. Receptors originate from a human donor with chronic lymphocytic leukemia. Each CDR3 is given with its conserved first and last residue. The D gene is left open where the match is weak. Expanded clones get a size class; other rows say once, few or many, or leave the size out.

>TRBV14|few|TRBJ2-1|TRBD1
CASSQRDSSYNEQFF
TGTGCCAGCAGCCAAAGGGACAGCTCCTACAATGAGCAGTTCTTC
>TRBV4-1|once|TRBJ1-1|NA
CASSQVPRETEAFF
TGCGCCAGCAGCCAAGTACCCCGAGAAACTGAAGCTTTCTTT
>TRBV15|once|TRBJ2-5|NA
CATSSPRGMVSQETQYF
TGTGCCACCAGCAGCCCGCGGGGTATGGTGTCTCAAGAGACCCAGTACTTC
>TRBV6-4|NA|TRBJ2-2|NA
CASSETGVTGELFF
TGTGCCAGCAGTGAGACGGGAGTCACCGGGGAGCTGTTTTTT
>TRBV7-2|NA|TRBJ2-7|TRBD2
CASSLRLVHGRAWVEQYF
TGTGCCAGCAGCTTAAGGTTAGTCCACGGGAGGGCCTGGGTCGAGCAGTACTTC
>TRBV5-1|NA|TRBJ2-5|TRBD2
CASKLAGGQETQYF
TGCGCCAGCAAACTAGCGGGAGGGCAAGAGACCCAGTACTTC
>TRBV27|NA|TRBJ1-1|NA
CASSLLRQTMNTEAFF
TGTGCCAGCAGTTTATTGCGGCAGACCATGAACACTGAAGCTTTCTTT
>TRBV12-5|few|TRBJ1-4|NA
CASGLLRTREKLFF
TGTGCTAGTGGTTTACTCCGGACCAGGGAAAAACTGTTTTTT
>TRBV5-8|NA|TRBJ2-3|NA
CASSLRLLSTDTQYF
TGTGCCAGCAGCTTAAGGCTCCTCAGCACAGATACGCAGTATTTT
>TRBV7-9|NA|TRBJ2-2|TRBD1
CATADRTGELFF
TGTGCCACCGCGGACAGGACCGGGGAGCTGTTTTTT
>TRBV19|few|TRBJ2-3|TRBD1
CASRDRAADTQYF
TGTGCCAGTAGGGACAGGGCAGCAGATACGCAGTATTTT
>TRBV6-6|NA|TRBJ2-1|NA
CASVDSASSYNEQFF
TGTGCCAGTGTTGATAGCGCTAGCTCCTACAATGAGCAGTTCTTC
>TRBV5-1|once|TRBJ2-5|NA
CASSSRGSGEETQYF
TGCGCCAGCAGCTCGCGTGGCAGTGGGGAGGAGACCCAGTACTTC
>TRBV4-1|NA|TRBJ1-5|NA
CASSQQGTNQPQHF
TGCGCCAGCAGCCAACAGGGGACCAATCAGCCCCAGCATTTT
>TRBV11-2|NA|TRBJ2-7|NA
CASSLGERRYYEQYF
TGTGCCAGCAGCTTAGGGGAGCGGCGCTACTACGAGCAGTACTTC
>TRBV9|NA|TRBJ2-1|TRBD2
CASSETSGFYNEQFF
TGTGCCAGCAGCGAGACTAGCGGCTTCTACAATGAGCAGTTCTTC
>TRBV20-1|NA|TRBJ1-3|NA
CSAIGNTIYF
TGCAGTGCTATAGGAAACACCATATATTTT
>TRBV5-1|NA|TRBJ1-5|NA
CASSPGYSNQPQHF
TGCGCCAGCAGCCCTGGGTATAGCAATCAGCCCCAGCATTTT
>TRBV4-2|NA|TRBJ1-1|NA
CASSQETENTEAFF
TGTGCCAGCAGCCAAGAGACAGAGAACACTGAAGCTTTCTTT
>TRBV6-1|NA|TRBJ2-7|NA
CASSEALVDEQYF
TGTGCCAGCAGTGAAGCGCTTGTGGACGAGCAGTACTTC
>TRBV18|few|TRBJ1-5|NA
CASSPRNQPQHF
TGTGCCAGCTCACCACGCAATCAGCCCCAGCATTTT
>TRBV30|few|TRBJ2-6|NA
CAWTGPGANVLTF
TGTGCCTGGACGGGGCCTGGGGCCAACGTCCTGACTTTC
>TRBV5-1|NA|TRBJ2-3|NA
CASSLLDPSTDTQYF
TGCGCCAGCAGCTTGCTAGACCCTAGCACAGATACGCAGTATTTT
>TRBV25-1|NA|TRBJ1-4|NA
CASSLRPGSGEKLFF
TGTGCCAGCAGTCTTCGACCAGGTAGTGGGGAAAAACTGTTTTTT
>TRBV15|NA|TRBJ1-1|NA
CATSRFPTEAFF
TGTGCCACCAGCAGATTCCCCACTGAAGCTTTCTTT
>TRBV4-3|NA|TRBJ2-3|TRBD2
CASSQDLAVRTDTQYF
TGCGCCAGCAGCCAAGATCTAGCGGTACGCACAGATACGCAGTATTTT
>TRBV10-3|NA|TRBJ2-3|NA
CAISTEWTDTQYF
TGTGCCATCAGTACGGAGTGGACAGATACGCAGTATTTT